The sequence of this T cell receptor (beta chain) was determined in a study of graft-versus-host responses after intestinal transplantation. Study in general: Recipients were all induced with anti-thymocyte globulin, then given tacrolimus and steroids for around 3 years. General study points: The presence of high graft-versus-host to host-versus-graft clonal ratios in allografts characterized patients with graft-donor T cell macrochimerism. Among recipient marrow samples, GvH clones were found; some appeared first in ileum or blood.

Assay: immunoSEQ multiplex PCR; the TCRdb copy retains only in-frame clones and omits some. This repertoire shows 80,000 to 100,000 clones, around 92% found once; its top ten account for around 0.2%. Trimming at V came to 3 bases and at J to 2 bases, leaving 10 bases not matched to a gene. Looked up from germline, CDR1 is MGHRA and CDR2 is YSYEKL. The CDR3 is 16 amino acids. Remarks on this clone: The antigen is undetermined.

This material consisted of unstimulated CD4+ T cells sorted from spleen or lymph node cells, taken before transplant. The rearrangement uses TRBV4-1 and TRBJ2-7; 7 nucleotides align to TRBD1. The sequence derives from a human donor who was the organ donor for an intestinal transplant. CDR3 residues: CASSHQRGLGTYEQYF. The CDR3 bases are TGCGCCAGCAGCCACCAAAGGGGGCTGGGGACCTACGAGCAGTACTTC.